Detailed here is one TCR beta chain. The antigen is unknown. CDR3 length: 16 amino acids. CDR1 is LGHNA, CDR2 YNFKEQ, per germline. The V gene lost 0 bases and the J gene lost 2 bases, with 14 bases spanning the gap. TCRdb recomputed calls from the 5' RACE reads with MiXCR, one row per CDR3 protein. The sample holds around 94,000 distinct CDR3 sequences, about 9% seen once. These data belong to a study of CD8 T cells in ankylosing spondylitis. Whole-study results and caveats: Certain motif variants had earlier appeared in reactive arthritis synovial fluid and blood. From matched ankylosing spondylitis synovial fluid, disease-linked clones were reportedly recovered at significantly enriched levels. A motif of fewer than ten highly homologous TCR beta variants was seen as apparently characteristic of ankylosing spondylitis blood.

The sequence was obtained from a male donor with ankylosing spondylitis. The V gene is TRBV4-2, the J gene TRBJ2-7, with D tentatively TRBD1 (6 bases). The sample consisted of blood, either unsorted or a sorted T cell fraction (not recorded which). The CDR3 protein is CASSQEFNRATYEQYF. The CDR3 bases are TGTGCCAGCAGCCAAGAGTTCAACAGGGCGACCTACGAGCAGTACTTC.